The 23 T cell receptor beta chains below were found in one sample sequenced in a study of CD8 T cells in Susac syndrome. The authors reverse transcribed 0.5 to 1 ug RNA with random hexamers. TCRdb processed the immunoSEQ multiplex PCR reads anew with MiXCR; each CDR3 protein has one entry. The table shows 130,000 or so distinct CDR3 sequences, with 75% to 90% occurring only once. Sequencing was carried out using CD8+ T cells from PBMCs. These receptors were taken from a human donor with multiple sclerosis.

The chain carries TRBV19 and TRBJ2-5; D is ambiguous. This CDR3 has 14 amino acids. The germline gives CDR1 LNHDA, CDR2 SQIVND (reference sequence). V dropped 2 bases and J dropped 1 base, with 8 bases sitting between them. CDR3: CASSILAAQETQYF. CDR3 DNA sequence: TGTGCCAGTAGTATATTGGCGGCCCAAGAGACCCAGTACTTC.

The chain has TRBV7-3 and TRBJ1-6, with unresolved D. CDR3 size: 13 residues. Trimming took off 4 bases at V and 10 bases at J, with 11 bases between the two ends. CDR1 is SGHTA, CDR2 FQGTGA, per germline. CDR3 loop: CASSYGLKSPLHF. CDR3 bases: TGTGCCAGCAGCTACGGATTGAAGTCACCCCTCCACTTT.

The chain uses TRBV24-1 and TRBJ2-3; the D is unclear. Germline lookup yields CDR1 KGHDR and CDR2 SFDVKD. The CDR3 spans 15 residues. The V end was cut by 2 bases, the J end by 4 bases, with 12 bases between. CDR3 nucleotides: TGTGCCACCAGTGATTACAGATCCTGGGCAGATACGCAGTATTTT. It translates to CATSDYRSWADTQYF.

V usage is TRBV20-1 and J usage is TRBJ1-1; D not certain. The CDR3 is made up of 15 amino acids. The ends were cut back, 6 bases at V and 3 bases at J, with 20 bases in the middle. The V gene's germline CDR1 is DFQATT and CDR2 SNEGSKA (reference sequence). The CDR3 DNA sequence: TGCAGTGCGCAAGACCCGGGTTTCGAGGACACTGAAGCTTTCTTT. It yields the protein CSAQDPGFEDTEAFF.

This clonotype was observed a few times. V and J are TRBV6-1 and TRBJ2-1; maybe TRBD1 (6 bases). CDR1 MNHNS and CDR2 SASEGT come from the germline V gene. This CDR3 is built from 15 residues. V was pared by 8 bases and J by 6 bases, with 20 bases between. The CDR3 nucleotides read TGTGCCAGCCAAGAATTAGGGACAACCGTCAATGAGCAGTTCTTC. It is translated as CASQELGTTVNEQFF.

This clonotype was seen at least ten times. V is TRBV7-2 and J is TRBJ1-2; D uncertain. This CDR3 region has 12 residues. Germline CDR1 is SGHTA and CDR2 is FQGNSA. Trimming pared 5 bases from V and 8 bases from J, leaving 12 bases between. This CDR3 reads CASSPPEQGYTF. The CDR3, as DNA: TGTGCCAGCAGCCCCCCCGAACAGGGCTACACCTTC.

The gene calls are TRBV10-3 and TRBJ2-3; D uncertain. The CDR3 length is 15 residues. V lost 6 bases, J lost 3 bases, and 16 bases lay in between. CDR1 and CDR2 (germline): ENHRY, SYGVKD. This CDR3 reads CAISPDAGMTDTQYF. In DNA, the CDR3 is TGTGCCATCAGCCCGGACGCCGGTATGACAGATACGCAGTATTTT.

The gene calls are TRBV20-1 and TRBJ1-2, with TRBD1 matching over 8 bases. V was pared by 5 bases and J by 1 base, with 6 bases of the junction left unmatched. Germline lookup yields CDR1 DFQATT and CDR2 SNEGSKA (reference sequence). The CDR3 covers 14 residues. This CDR3 reads CSALDRADNYGYTF. In nucleotides, the CDR3 is TGCAGTGCTCTGGACAGGGCCGATAACTATGGCTACACCTTC.

The gene calls are TRBV4-1 and TRBJ1-1; 7 bases map to TRBD1. Germline CDR1 and CDR2: MGHRA and YSYEKL. The CDR3 is made up of 15 amino acids. Germline trimming cut 4 bases from V and 8 bases from J; bases unmatched to any gene: 13. The CDR3 protein is CASSPRDSRPGEAFF. DNA of the CDR3: TGCGCCAGCAGCCCCCGGGACAGCCGTCCAGGAGAAGCTTTCTTT.

V and J are TRBV28 and TRBJ1-2; maybe TRBD1 (5 bases). V lost 2 bases and J 4 bases, leaving 8 bases between the germline ends. From germline, CDR1 is MDHEN and CDR2 SYDVKM. The CDR3 contains 13 residues. The CDR3 region is CASSLQGGYGYTF. CDR3 nucleotide sequence: TGTGCCAGCAGTTTACAGGGAGGCTATGGCTACACCTTC.

The CDR3 is CASSSGTGSYNEQFF. The CDR3 nucleotides read TGTGCCAGCAGCTCTGGGACAGGGTCATACAATGAGCAGTTCTTC. The chain uses TRBV13 and TRBJ2-1; 9 bases are a match to TRBD1. The CDR3 runs 15 residues. The trim removed 4 bases at V and 4 bases at J, leaving 5 bases unmatched. The germline V gene has CDR1 PRHDT and CDR2 FYEKMQ (reference sequence).

The chain combines TRBV7-9 with TRBJ2-7, with D hard to call. Trimming removed 5 bases at V and 2 bases at J, with 10 bases between. The CDR3 is made up of 13 amino acids. Germline V gene data show CDR1 as SEHNR and CDR2 as FQNEAQ (reference sequence). This CDR3 is CASSPPAAYEQYV. CDR3 nucleotide sequence: TGTGCCAGCAGCCCCCCAGCAGCCTACGAGCAGTACGTC.

This clonotype was recorded only once. The genes are TRBV12-3 or TRBV12-4 and TRBJ2-1, with 13 bases lining up with TRBD2. This CDR3 spans 15 amino acids. V lost 10 bases, J lost 5 bases, and 8 bases stayed unmatched. CDR3 coding DNA: TGTGCCACCACCGTCGGGACTAGCGGGGACAATGAGCAGTTCTTC. Protein sequence: CATTVGTSGDNEQFF.

J is TRBJ2-1 and V is TRBV19, with D hard to call. Germline V gene sequence: CDR1 LNHDA, CDR2 SQIVND (reference sequence). The CDR3 is 13 amino acids. The V end lost 5 bases, the J end lost 7 bases, and 12 bases lay between the germline ends. The CDR3 coding sequence is TGTGCCAGTAGTCCCTGGACGGGTAATGAGCAGTTCTTC. The encoded protein is CASSPWTGNEQFF.

The chain couples TRBV12-3 or TRBV12-4 to TRBJ1-2; D unresolved. The CDR3 extends over 13 amino acids. V dropped 5 bases and J dropped 10 bases, with 17 bases sitting between them. Here the CDR3 reads CASSRDRTRDYTF. CDR3 in DNA: TGTGCCAGCAGTCGAGACCGAACCCGGGACTACACCTTC.

This chain joins TRBV28 and TRBJ2-7; TRBD1 matches 11 bases. Germline V gene sequence: CDR1 MDHEN, CDR2 SYDVKM. The CDR3 consists of 14 residues. V trimming: 6 bases; J trimming: 4 bases; junction bases outside the gene matches: 5. The CDR3 sequence is CASSPGQGAYEQYF. The CDR3 DNA sequence: TGTGCCAGCAGCCCCGGACAGGGGGCTTACGAGCAGTACTTC. Full variable domain (outside the CDR3, taken from reference TRBV28 and TRBJ2-7): DVKVTQSSRYLVKRTGEKVFLECVQDMDHENMFWYRQDPGLGLRLIYFSYDVKMKEKGDIPEGYSVSREKKERFSLILESASTNQTSMYLCASSPGQGAYEQYFGPGTRLTVT.

The chain combines TRBV6-1 with TRBJ2-5, with 13 bases identical to TRBD2. The CDR3 loop spans 18 amino acids. CDR1 MNHNS and CDR2 SASEGT come from the germline V gene. The junction had 16 bases not matched to a gene; V was cut back by 7 bases and J by 5 bases. In DNA, the CDR3 is TGTGCCAGCAATCATCCCTGGACTAGCGGGAGAGAAGGGGAGACCCAGTACTTC. This gives the protein CASNHPWTSGREGETQYF.

The chain joins TRBV6-2 or TRBV6-3 to TRBJ1-1; weak D call: TRBD1 (5 bases). The germline V gene has CDR1 MNHEY and CDR2 SVGEGT. There are 16 residues in the CDR3. V was trimmed by 5 bases and J by 0 bases, leaving 16 bases between them. This CDR3 reads CASSPLGEGMNTEAFF. Here the CDR3 DNA reads TGTGCCAGCAGTCCGCTAGGGGAAGGGATGAACACTGAAGCTTTCTTT.

The CDR3 loop is CAWHTGGWAEAFF. DNA for the CDR3: TGTGCCTGGCATACAGGGGGCTGGGCTGAAGCTTTCTTT. The chain carries TRBV30 and TRBJ1-1, with TRBD1 matching over 9 bases. Germline V CDR1 and CDR2: GTSNPN, SVGIG (reference sequence). V lost 5 bases to trimming and J lost 6 bases; unmatched junction nucleotides: 7. The CDR3 is made up of 13 amino acids.

The V call is TRBV20-1, the J call TRBJ2-1; TRBD2 matches at 10 bases. Germline lookup yields CDR1 DFQATT and CDR2 SNEGSKA (reference sequence). Trimming took 2 bases from V and 6 from J; bases not matched to a gene: 7. The CDR3 loop spans 15 amino acids. CDR3 nucleotides: TGCAGTGCTAGAAGCGGGGGGGGCGAGGCCAATGAGCAGTTCTTC. Translating it yields CSARSGGGEANEQFF.

The chain joins TRBV28 to TRBJ2-7, with 10 bases fitting TRBD2. Trimming removed 3 bases from V and 2 bases from J; junction bases left unmatched: 4. Germline CDR1 is MDHEN and CDR2 is SYDVKM. There are 15 residues in the CDR3. Written as DNA, the CDR3 is TGTGCCAGCAGTTTTCAGCGGGGGGGCCCCTACGAGCAGTACTTC. Residues: CASSFQRGGPYEQYF.

The rearrangement links TRBV10-3 to TRBJ2-7, with 7 bases identical to TRBD2. The V gene's germline CDR1 is ENHRY and CDR2 SYGVKD. Germline trimming cut 8 bases from V and 2 bases from J; bases unmatched to any gene: 6. CDR3 length: 13 residues. The CDR3 DNA follows: TGTGCCATCGGGAGGGAAGGGGCCTACGAGCAGTACGTC. Amino acids: CAIGREGAYEQYV.

The V gene is TRBV12-5, the J gene TRBJ2-1; 8 bases are shared with TRBD2. Germline-derived CDR1 and CDR2 are LGHNT and FRNRAP. This CDR3 is built from 12 residues. The junction had 3 bases not matched to a gene; V was cut back by 6 bases and J by 8 bases. CDR3 sequence: CASGLLADEQFF. For the CDR3, the DNA is TGTGCTAGTGGCCTACTAGCGGATGAGCAGTTCTTC.